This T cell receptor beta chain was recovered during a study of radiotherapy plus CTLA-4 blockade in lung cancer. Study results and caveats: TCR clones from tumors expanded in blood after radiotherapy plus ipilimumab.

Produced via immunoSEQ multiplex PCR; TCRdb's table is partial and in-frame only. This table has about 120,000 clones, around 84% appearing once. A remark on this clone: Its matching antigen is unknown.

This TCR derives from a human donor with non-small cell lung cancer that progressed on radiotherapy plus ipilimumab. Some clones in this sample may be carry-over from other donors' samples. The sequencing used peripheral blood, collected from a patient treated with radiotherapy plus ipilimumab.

The CDR3 sequence: CASTTTWLAGNEQFF. The DNA for the CDR3 is TGTGCCAGCACCACAACTTGGCTAGCGGGAAATGAGCAGTTCTTC. This chain uses TRBV27 with TRBJ2-1; 9 bases fit TRBD2. CDR1 and CDR2 (germline): MNHEY, SMNVEV (reference sequence). The CDR3 extends over 15 amino acids. Losses at the gene ends were 7 bases for V and 7 bases for J; bases not matched to a gene: 11.